Listed here are 8 T cell receptor beta chains from one sample, sequenced in a study of regulatory T cells in long-lasting Graves disease (dated by TCRdb to the early 2020s). Library preparation was by multiplex PCR. Sequencing took place on an Illumina HiSeq 4000. To build TCR beta libraries, CDR3 regions were amplified by Arm-PCR using iRepertoire HTBI primers. Using fastp trimming at Q25 and MiXCR clonotype assembly, TCRdb reanalyzed the public sequencing data and kept in-frame beta chains. Duplicate CDR3 protein sequences are folded into a single record with the most common DNA and genes. Here the sample has hundreds of thousands of distinct CDR3 sequences; 15% to 20% occur a single time. Roughly 27% of the sample lies in the top ten. This specimen's time point label, per the study, means: persistent/refractory GD, antithyroid drugs over 5 years with positive TRAb. For both TCR sequencing and RNA sequencing, RNA was extracted from PBMCs using TRIzol.

This specimen was peripheral blood mononuclear cells (PBMCs), taken when the disease was refractory, from a patient treated with antithyroid drugs. The receptors here all came from a female donor with Graves disease.

The sample holds many counts of this clonotype. The chain uses TRBV10-2 and TRBJ1-1; 7 bases map to TRBD1. This CDR3 is 13 amino acids long. Losses at the gene ends were 6 bases for V and 11 bases for J; bases not matched to a gene: 12. In germline, CDR1 is WSHSY, CDR2 SAAADI. Written as DNA, the CDR3 is TGCGCCAGCAGAGTGACAGGGCGTTTGGGCGCTTTCTTT. This sequence encodes CASRVTGRLGAFF.

This clonotype was recorded only once. The V and J genes are TRBV3-1 and TRBJ1-1; tentatively, D is TRBD1 (6 bases). CDR3 size: 12 residues. The germline V and J ends were trimmed by 8 bases and 7 bases, with 14 bases remaining between them. Germline CDR1 and CDR2: LGHDT and YNNKEL (reference sequence). The CDR3: CASSGQGIEAFF. The CDR3 coding sequence is TGTGCCAGCTCGGGGCAGGGGATTGAAGCTTTCTTT.

In this sample, this clonotype turned up many times. The chain carries TRBV30 and TRBJ1-1; no firm D call. The CDR3 extends over 12 amino acids. Germline loops: CDR1 GTSNPN, CDR2 SVGIG (reference sequence). V lost 2 bases and J lost 4, with 8 bases in between. DNA for the CDR3: TGTGCCTGGAGTAGGATGGGCACTGAAGCTTTCTTT. Translated: CAWSRMGTEAFF. The whole variable domain, filled in from reference TRBV30 and TRBJ1-1, reads SQTIHQWPATLVQPVGSPLSLECTVEGTSNPNLYWYRQAAGRGLQLLFYSVGIGQISSEVPQNLSASRPQDRQFILSSKKLLLSDSGFYLCAWSRMGTEAFFGQGTRLTVV.

For this clonotype: Since a much larger clone is just one base distant, this may be a read error. The CDR3 nucleotides read TGTGCCCGCAGACCGACAGGGGGCGGTGGCTACACCTTC. This translates into CARRPTGGGGYTF. The rearrangement uses TRBV7-2 and TRBJ1-2; 10 bases are shared with TRBD1. Germline CDR1 and CDR2: SGHTA and FQGNSA. The CDR3 is 13 residues long.

This clonotype was seen ten or more times. This chain links TRBV19 with TRBJ2-5; no firm D call. The CDR3 spans 13 residues. CDR1 and CDR2 (germline): LNHDA, SQIVND (reference sequence). Trimming took off 3 bases at V and 5 bases at J, with 10 bases between the two ends. CDR3 loop: CASSMVGSETQYF. As DNA, the CDR3 is TGTGCCAGTAGTATGGTAGGATCGGAGACCCAGTACTTC.

At least ten counts were recorded for this clonotype. The genes are TRBV24-1 and TRBJ2-5, with 8 bases lining up with TRBD1. The CDR3 consists of 15 residues. CDR1 and CDR2 (germline): KGHDR, SFDVKD. Trimming removed 1 base from V and 2 bases from J; junction bases left unmatched: 2. In DNA, the CDR3 is TGTGCCACCAGTGATTTTAGGACAGGGCAAGAGACCCAGTACTTC. Protein: CATSDFRTGQETQYF.

There are many counts of this clonotype. The genes are TRBV10-1 and TRBJ2-2; 7 positions match TRBD2. The V gene's germline CDR1 is WNHNN and CDR2 SYGVQD (reference sequence). This CDR3 contains 15 residues. In nucleotides, the CDR3 is TGCGAACAGCGGGGCCCTTTCCTGAACACCGGGGAGCTGTTTTTT. Its protein is CEQRGPFLNTGELFF.

The chain joins TRBV2 to TRBJ2-2; D is unresolved. The V gene's germline CDR1 is SNHLY and CDR2 FYNNEI. Trimming left V 6 bases short and J 0 bases short, with 14 bases between. The CDR3 has 16 amino acids. CDR3 nucleotide sequence: TGTGCCAGCAGCTCGTCCTCACCAACGAACACCGGGGAGCTGTTTTTT. Its translation is CASSSSSPTNTGELFF.